One and the same sample provided the 32 T cell receptor beta chains below, sequenced in a study of human thymus T cells. Produced via immunoSEQ multiplex PCR; TCRdb's table is partial and in-frame only. The data hold more than 70,000 clones, with approximately 97% observed a single time. Thymus specimens were resections from corrective heart surgery. The sequenced sample was thymus tissue. The origin of the receptors is a boy under two years old with a congenital heart defect but otherwise immunologically healthy.

V is TRBV28 and J is TRBJ2-3; TRBD2 aligns across 7 bases. In germline, CDR1 is MDHEN, CDR2 SYDVKM. The trim removed 6 bases at V and 4 bases at J, leaving 13 bases unmatched. CDR3 size: 16 residues. CDR3 coding DNA: TGTGCCAGCAGACCAAGCGGGGCCAAAAAAGCAGATACGCAGTATTTT. This translates into CASRPSGAKKADTQYF.

V gene TRBV11-2 combines with J gene TRBJ2-2; 8 bases match TRBD1. V shed 4 bases, J shed 2 bases, and the junction held 6 bases outside the gene matches. Germline assignment: CDR1 SGHAT and CDR2 FQNNGV. This CDR3 has 16 amino acids. In DNA form, the CDR3 reads TGTGCCAGCAGCTATTCGGGACAGGACAACACCGGGGAGCTGTTTTTT. This sequence encodes CASSYSGQDNTGELFF.

V usage is TRBV7-2 and J usage is TRBJ2-2, with D tentatively TRBD2 (7 bases). V lost 5 bases to trimming and J lost 6 bases, with 25 bases between them. The CDR3 is made up of 18 amino acids. The germline V gene encodes CDR1 SGHTA and CDR2 FQGNSA. This CDR3 reads CASSAGQRRGNLPGELFF. The CDR3 nucleotides read TGTGCCAGCAGCGCAGGACAGCGGCGGGGGAATTTGCCCGGGGAGCTGTTTTTT.

This rearrangement joins TRBV27 to TRBJ1-4, with a weak D call TRBD1 (5 bases). V was shortened by 6 bases and J by 8 bases, with 19 bases between the two germline ends. This CDR3 has 15 amino acids. Germline-derived CDR1 and CDR2 are MNHEY and SMNVEV (reference sequence). CDR3 coding DNA: TGTGCCAGCAGGCCAAAGTGGGGGGTCGGAGAAAAACTGTTTTTT. Its translation is CASRPKWGVGEKLFF.

The count of this clone is one. CDR3 bases: TGTGCTAGTGGCTCGACCTCTGCCCACGCAGGGTACAATGAGCAGTTCTTC. It is translated as CASGSTSAHAGYNEQFF. V is TRBV12-5 and J is TRBJ2-1; TRBD1 might be the D (5 bases). V gave up 6 bases and J gave up 4 bases, with 22 bases separating them. The CDR3 covers 17 residues. The germline gives CDR1 LGHNT, CDR2 FRNRAP.

This clone came up once. V and J are TRBV5-1 and TRBJ2-1; 11 nucleotides line up with TRBD2. J was trimmed by 14 bases and V by 4 bases; bases with no gene match: 20. CDR3 length: 17 residues. The germline V gene encodes CDR1 SGHRS and CDR2 YFSETQ. CDR3 coding DNA: TGCGCCAGCAGCCTTAGCTACCACGGACTAGCGGGCCTCTCGGAGTTCTTC. This gives the protein CASSLSYHGLAGLSEFF.

The chain combines TRBV7-2 with TRBJ2-2; 11 positions match TRBD2. The V gene end was trimmed by 6 bases and the J gene end by 0 bases; junction bases not matched to a gene: 12. The CDR3 extends over 19 amino acids. The germline CDR1 and CDR2 sequences are SGHTA and FQGNSA. CDR3 coding DNA: TGTGCCAGCAGTCCTAAGGGACTAGCGGAAAGGTCGAACACCGGGGAGCTGTTTTTT. It encodes CASSPKGLAERSNTGELFF. Looking up the rest from reference TRBV7-2 and TRBJ2-2 gives the full variable domain: GAGVSQSPSNKVTEKGKDVELRCDPISGHTALYWYRQSLGQGLEFLIYFQGNSAPDKSGLPSDRFSAERTGGSVSTLTIQRTQQEDSAVYLCASSPKGLAERSNTGELFFGEGSRLTVL.

The rearrangement uses TRBV5-4 and TRBJ2-7; 7 bases are a match to TRBD2. The V gene end was trimmed by 3 bases and the J gene end by 3 bases; junction bases not matched to a gene: 12. The V gene's germline CDR1 is SGHNT and CDR2 YYREEE (reference sequence). The CDR3 is 16 residues long. CDR3 protein: CASSSSRVAGHYEQYF. In nucleotides, the CDR3 is TGTGCCAGCAGCTCTTCCCGAGTAGCGGGCCACTACGAGCAGTACTTC. Using reference TRBV5-4 and TRBJ2-7 for the parts outside the CDR3, the full variable domain is ETGVTQSPTHLIKTRGQQVTLRCSSQSGHNTVSWYQQALGQGPQFIFQYYREEENGRGNFPPRFSGLQFPNYSSELNVNALELDDSALYLCASSSSRVAGHYEQYFGPGTRLTVT.

The CDR3 loop reads CASSVGLGQPQHF. In nucleotides, the CDR3 is TGTGCCAGCAGCGTAGGTTTGGGCCAGCCCCAGCATTTT. V is TRBV9 and J is TRBJ1-5; D is undetermined. Germline V gene data show CDR1 as SGDLS and CDR2 as YYNGEE. CDR3 length equals 13 residues. Trimming took off 0 bases at V and 7 bases at J, with 8 bases between the two ends.

The chain carries TRBV30 and TRBJ2-3; D remains ambiguous. The CDR3 consists of 11 residues. Germline V gene sequence: CDR1 GTSNPN, CDR2 SVGIG (reference sequence). V was pared by 1 base and J by 8 bases, with 7 bases between. The CDR3 here is CAWSGHGTQYF. The CDR3, as DNA: TGTGCCTGGAGTGGGCATGGTACGCAGTATTTT.

This chain joins TRBV7-2 and TRBJ2-1; 7 bases map to TRBD1. The germline gives CDR1 SGHTA, CDR2 FQGNSA. The V segment lost 1 base and the J segment 6 bases; nucleotides outside the gene matches: 15. CDR3 size: 18 residues. CDR3 protein: CASSLDLVGQGVSNEQFF. In DNA, the CDR3 is TGTGCCAGCAGCTTAGACCTAGTGGGGCAGGGGGTTAGCAATGAGCAGTTCTTC. The entire variable domain, with the rest obtained from reference TRBV7-2 and TRBJ2-1, is as follows: GAGVSQSPSNKVTEKGKDVELRCDPISGHTALYWYRQSLGQGLEFLIYFQGNSAPDKSGLPSDRFSAERTGGSVSTLTIQRTQQEDSAVYLCASSLDLVGQGVSNEQFFGPGTRLTVL.

The chain carries TRBV2 and TRBJ1-5, with D unresolved. Trimming removed 11 bases at V and 7 bases at J, with 6 bases between. This CDR3 has 9 amino acids. CDR1 SNHLY and CDR2 FYNNEI come from the germline V gene. In DNA form, the CDR3 reads TGTGCCGCCGGACAGCCCCAGCATTTT. Translating it yields CAAGQPQHF. The whole variable domain, filled in from reference TRBV2 and TRBJ1-5, reads EPEVTQTPSHQVTQMGQEVILRCVPISNHLYFYWYRQILGQKVEFLVSFYNNEISEKSEIFDDQFSVERPDGSNFTLKIRSTKLEDSAMYFCAAGQPQHFGDGTRLSIL.

The chain uses TRBV7-9 and TRBJ1-1; D unresolved. Trimming removed 3 bases at V and 8 bases at J, with 19 bases between. Germline V CDR1 and CDR2: SEHNR, FQNEAQ (reference sequence). There are 15 residues in the CDR3. This chain's CDR3 is CASSLGGEPSMEAFF. CDR3 nucleotide sequence: TGTGCCAGCAGCTTGGGAGGAGAACCATCCATGGAAGCTTTCTTT.

The sample holds one count of this clone. The CDR3 here is CASSLTRHRAGDEKLFF. The CDR3 nucleotides are TGTGCCAGCAGTCTAACCAGACACAGGGCGGGGGATGAAAAACTGTTTTTT. The rearrangement uses TRBV28 and TRBJ1-4; perhaps TRBD1 as D (6 bases). Trimming cost V 5 bases and J 6 bases, with 22 bases left between them. Germline CDR1 reads MDHEN; CDR2 reads SYDVKM. This CDR3 is 17 amino acids long.

The V gene is TRBV7-9, the J gene TRBJ1-6; D is ambiguous. Germline-derived CDR1 and CDR2 are SEHNR and FQNEAQ (reference sequence). The CDR3 contains 12 residues. Trimming removed 1 base from V and 10 bases from J, with 5 bases in between. The CDR3 nucleotides are TGTGCCAGCAGCTTAGTGCGATCACCCCTCCACTTT. Encoded protein: CASSLVRSPLHF.

The chain links TRBV7-2 to TRBJ2-7; 15 bases are a match to TRBD2. Germline CDR1 SGHTA, CDR2 FQGNSA. The length of the CDR3 is 17 residues. V gave up 6 bases and J gave up 0 bases; unmatched junction bases: 6. The CDR3 region is CASRKGLAGGSSYEQYF. DNA for the CDR3: TGTGCCAGCAGAAAGGGACTAGCGGGGGGAAGCTCCTACGAGCAGTACTTC.

This chain connects TRBV27 to TRBJ1-1; 8 bases agree with TRBD1. This CDR3 has 15 residues. Trimming cost V 2 bases and J 7 bases; bases outside gene matches: 9. CDR1 is MNHEY and CDR2 is SMNVEV in the germline V gene (reference sequence). The CDR3: CASSLSPTGDVEAFF. The CDR3, as DNA: TGTGCCAGCAGTTTAAGCCCGACAGGGGATGTTGAAGCTTTCTTT.

The chain couples TRBV30 to TRBJ2-5; D is perhaps TRBD1 (5 bases). Germline V gene sequence: CDR1 GTSNPN, CDR2 SVGIG (reference sequence). The CDR3 is 20 amino acids. Trimming removed 2 bases from V and 3 bases from J, with 31 bases in between. The CDR3 reads CAWSNMGFYIGAKGEETQYF. For the CDR3, the DNA is TGTGCCTGGAGTAATATGGGGTTTTATATTGGGGCTAAAGGGGAAGAGACCCAGTACTTC. The full variable domain, with the rest looked up from reference TRBV30 and TRBJ2-5, is SQTIHQWPATLVQPVGSPLSLECTVEGTSNPNLYWYRQAAGRGLQLLFYSVGIGQISSEVPQNLSASRPQDRQFILSSKKLLLSDSGFYLCAWSNMGFYIGAKGEETQYFGPGTRLLVL.

The chain carries TRBV28 and TRBJ2-1; D possibly matches TRBD1 or TRBD2 (5 bases each). Germline-derived CDR1 and CDR2 are MDHEN and SYDVKM. The CDR3 has 16 residues. V was cut by 1 base and J by 7 bases, with 17 bases left in between. The CDR3 is CASSLSNRDGDNEQFF. The DNA for the CDR3 is TGTGCCAGCAGTTTATCTAATCGGGACGGCGATAATGAGCAGTTCTTC.

The chain couples TRBV11-2 to TRBJ1-2; D perhaps matches TRBD1 (5 bases). The CDR3 length is 15 residues. V lost 1 base and J 4 bases, leaving 13 bases between the germline ends. Germline CDR1 reads SGHAT; CDR2 reads FQNNGV. The chain's CDR3 is CASSLGVGGGYGYTF. DNA of the CDR3: TGTGCCAGCAGCTTAGGGGTCGGGGGAGGCTATGGCTACACCTTC.

This chain joins TRBV5-8 and TRBJ2-1; TRBD2 agrees at 8 bases. CDR1 is SGHTS, CDR2 YDEGEE, per germline. V shed 5 bases, J shed 0 bases, and the junction held 13 bases outside the gene matches. The CDR3 extends over 18 amino acids. For the CDR3, the DNA is TGTGCCAGCAGGGTAAGAGCTAGCGGGCAGAGCTCCTACAATGAGCAGTTCTTC. Amino acid sequence: CASRVRASGQSSYNEQFF.

This chain joins TRBV21-1 and TRBJ2-7; the table assigns TRBD2, which was not confirmed against the DNA. TRBV21-1 is termed a pseudogene. The CDR3 is made up of 14 amino acids. CDR3 residues: CASRKSGSGAEQYF. CDR3 nucleotide sequence: TGTGCCAGCAGAAAGAGCGGGAGTGGGGCCGAGCAGTACTTC.

The chain carries TRBV7-8 and TRBJ1-5; maybe TRBD1 (6 bases). V was cut by 0 bases and J by 6 bases, with 12 bases left in between. Germline V gives CDR1 SGHVS, CDR2 FQNEAQ. The CDR3 contains 15 residues. Here the CDR3 reads CASSLAGGKVQPQHF. The CDR3 DNA reads as TGTGCCAGCAGCTTAGCGGGGGGCAAGGTTCAGCCCCAGCATTTT. Full variable domain (missing parts from reference TRBV7-8 and TRBJ1-5): GAGVSQSPRYKVAKRGQDVALRCDPISGHVSLFWYQQALGQGPEFLTYFQNEAQLDKSGLPSDRFFAERPEGSVSTLKIQRTQQEDSAVYLCASSLAGGKVQPQHFGDGTRLSIL.

V gene TRBV28 combines with J gene TRBJ1-4; no reliable D call. Germline V gene lookup returns CDR1 MDHEN and CDR2 SYDVKM. The CDR3 is 15 amino acids. V lost 7 bases and J lost 8, with 20 bases in between. This chain's CDR3 is CASTLHGLGLEKLFF. In DNA, the CDR3 is TGTGCCAGCACCCTACACGGGTTGGGATTAGAAAAACTGTTTTTT.

The chain uses TRBV5-1 and TRBJ2-7, with 11 bases aligning to TRBD2. The germline V gene encodes CDR1 SGHRS and CDR2 YFSETQ. V shed 3 bases, J shed 2 bases, and the junction held 16 bases outside the gene matches. This CDR3 has 19 amino acids. The CDR3 DNA is TGCGCCAGCAGCTCCCCTGGCCACCAGACTAGCGGGGCCCCCTACGAGCAGTACTTC. This sequence encodes CASSSPGHQTSGAPYEQYF.

This chain uses TRBV6-1 with TRBJ2-7, with D perhaps matching TRBD1 (5 bases). CDR3 length: 13 amino acids. Trimming removed 4 bases from V and 3 bases from J, with 10 bases in between. Germline V gene sequence: CDR1 MNHNS, CDR2 SASEGT. This chain's CDR3 is CASSAGYLYEQYF. CDR3 DNA: TGTGCCAGCAGTGCAGGGTACCTCTACGAGCAGTACTTC.

The chain has TRBV19 and TRBJ2-3; no clear D gene. The ends were cut back, 4 bases at V and 6 bases at J, with 5 bases in the middle. Germline V lookup: CDR1 LNHDA, CDR2 SQIVND (reference sequence). CDR3 size: 11 residues. The CDR3 nucleotides read TGTGCCAGTAGTAGCTCCGATACGCAGTATTTT. Its protein product is CASSSSDTQYF. The complete variable domain, with remaining parts taken from reference TRBV19 and TRBJ2-3, reads DGGITQSPKYLFRKEGQNVTLSCEQNLNHDAMYWYRQDPGQGLRLIYYSQIVNDFQKGDIAEGYSVSREKKESFPLTVTSAQKNPTAFYLCASSSSDTQYFGPGTRLTVL.

A note on this clone: No DNA is shown, since the ends of the CDR3 on it are uncertain; the CDR3 is the one TCRdb lists. This chain links TRBV27 with TRBJ2-7; TRBD2 is taken as the D call from the table, unchecked against the DNA. The CDR3 spans 20 residues, counting both ends. The germline gives CDR1 MNHEY, CDR2 SMNVEV (reference sequence). This CDR3 is CAGCGDRAYEQYFDCAEQYF.

The chain combines TRBV15 with TRBJ2-5; the match to TRBD1 covers 9 bases. The germline gives CDR1 LNHNV, CDR2 YYDKDF (reference sequence). This CDR3 region has 16 residues. V lost 2 bases, J lost 2 bases, and 6 bases stayed unmatched. The CDR3 DNA reads TGTGCCACCAGCAGAACGGGACAGGGCGGGCAAGAGACCCAGTACTTC. As protein: CATSRTGQGGQETQYF.

This chain uses TRBV15 with TRBJ2-7; 12 bases are a match to TRBD2. Per the germline V gene, CDR1 is LNHNV and CDR2 is YYDKDF (reference sequence). The CDR3 is 18 amino acids. J gave up 4 bases and V 1 base, and 11 bases lay outside the gene matches. Written as DNA, the CDR3 is TGTGCCACCAGCAGAGCTCCTGGACTAGCGGGACCCTCGTACGAGCAGTACTTC. The encoded protein is CATSRAPGLAGPSYEQYF.

The CDR3 loop reads CASSGDVDSGTLYGYTF. The CDR3 bases are TGTGCCAGCAGTGGTGACGTTGATTCCGGGACCCTCTATGGCTACACCTTC. The chain carries TRBV6-1 and TRBJ1-2, with a tentative D call TRBD1 (5 bases). The CDR3 loop spans 17 amino acids. Germline CDR1 is MNHNS and CDR2 is SASEGT. Trimming left V 4 bases short and J 4 bases short, with 22 bases between.

This clone is a singleton in its sample. This sequence joins TRBV19 and TRBJ2-7, with D perhaps TRBD1 (5 bases). Trimming cost V 5 bases and J 3 bases, with 14 bases left between them. CDR3 length equals 14 residues. Germline V gene data show CDR1 as LNHDA and CDR2 as SQIVND (reference sequence). The CDR3 sequence: CASSWGGAVYEQYF. The DNA of the CDR3 is TGTGCCAGTAGTTGGGGTGGGGCGGTCTACGAGCAGTACTTC.